This entry lists 9 T cell receptor beta chains sequenced from one sample in a study of T cell responses to AZD1222 COVID-19 vaccine. Assay used: immunoSEQ multiplex PCR; TCRdb lists only in-frame clones, some missing. The table records some 130,000 clones, roughly 90% of them present only once. This sample comprised peripheral blood, obtained on day 0 of AZD1222 vaccination. The receptors come from an adult in good health.

The chain couples TRBV2 to TRBJ2-1, with TRBD1 identical over 7 bases. After removal of 6 bases from V and 6 bases from J, the junction contained 14 bases not matched to a gene. CDR1 is SNHLY and CDR2 is FYNNEI in the germline V gene. The CDR3 extends over 16 amino acids. In DNA, the CDR3 is TGTGCCAGCAGACTTATGGGACAGAAATTTTCCAATGAGCAGTTCTTC. Its protein product is CASRLMGQKFSNEQFF.

V and J are TRBV6-2 or TRBV6-3 and TRBJ1-6; D is unresolved. V dropped 5 bases and J dropped 14 bases, with 10 bases sitting between them. This CDR3 is built from 11 residues. Per germline, CDR1 MNHEY and CDR2 SVGEGT. In DNA form, the CDR3 reads TGTGCCAGCAGTGCCCAAGTGACCCTCCACTTT. It specifies CASSAQVTLHF.

The chain recombines TRBV29-1 with TRBJ2-4, with TRBD2 matching 8 bases. Germline CDR1 reads SQVTM; CDR2 reads ANQGSEA. The CDR3 loop spans 13 amino acids. Unmatched junction bases numbered 9, after V lost 6 bases and J lost 8 bases. CDR3 sequence (DNA): TGCAGCGTGTACCGGGGGGGCAAGGACATTCAGTACTTC. This gives the protein CSVYRGGKDIQYF.

The rearrangement uses TRBV5-5 and TRBJ2-5; D is possibly TRBD1 or TRBD2 (5 bases each). The CDR3 sequence is 16 residues long. The V end was cut by 0 bases, the J end by 5 bases, with 17 bases between. Per germline, CDR1 SGHKS and CDR2 YYEKEE (reference sequence). DNA for the CDR3: TGTGCCAGCAGCTTGGGTTGGGCTGCGAGGGGCGAGACCCAGTACTTC. Its protein product is CASSLGWAARGETQYF.

This rearrangement joins TRBV4-2 to TRBJ2-1; D not certain. Trimming shortened V by 1 base and J by 5 bases, and 12 bases separated the two germline ends. CDR3 length equals 15 residues. Looked up from germline, CDR1 is LGHNA and CDR2 is YNFKEQ. The CDR3 coding sequence is TGTGCCAGCAGCCAAGGTCCCTCAGTGGACAATGAGCAGTTCTTC. Translation gives CASSQGPSVDNEQFF.

The chain joins TRBV9 to TRBJ1-1; TRBD1 is a possible D gene (5 bases). Germline CDR1 is SGDLS and CDR2 is YYNGEE. The CDR3 is 13 amino acids. The V gene lost 4 bases and the J gene lost 4 bases, with 11 bases spanning the gap. DNA for the CDR3: TGTGCCAGCAGCTCCTTCCAGGGCACTGAAGCTTTCTTT. Its translation: CASSSFQGTEAFF.

V usage is TRBV18 and J usage is TRBJ1-6, with TRBD1 identical over 9 bases. Germline values: CDR1 KGHSH, CDR2 LQKENI. Unmatched junction bases numbered 10, after V lost 6 bases and J lost 10 bases. CDR3 length: 15 residues. This CDR3 reads CASSPLRTGVSPLHF. The CDR3 nucleotides are TGTGCCAGCTCCCCCCTTAGGACAGGGGTGTCACCCCTCCACTTT. Variable domain in full (rest from reference TRBV18 and TRBJ1-6): NAGVMQNPRHLVRRRGQEARLRCSPMKGHSHVYWYRQLPEEGLKFMVYLQKENIIDESGMPKERFSAEFPKEGPSILRIQQVVRGDSAAYFCASSPLRTGVSPLHFGNGTRLTVT.

This clone was seen a few times. This chain uses TRBV28 with TRBJ1-2; no firm D call. V shed 5 bases and J shed 4 bases, with 11 bases lying between them. Germline V gene data show CDR1 as MDHEN and CDR2 as SYDVKM. This CDR3 is built from 13 residues. CDR3 region: CASSEETFYGYTF. The DNA for the CDR3 is TGTGCCAGCAGTGAAGAAACCTTCTATGGCTACACCTTC.

V usage is TRBV29-1 and J usage is TRBJ2-1; 7 bases map to TRBD1. J was trimmed by 4 bases and V by 7 bases; bases with no gene match: 10. CDR1 and CDR2 (germline): SQVTM, ANQGSEA. This CDR3 has 14 amino acids. The CDR3 DNA reads as TGCAGCGCCCCAACCTCAGGGGGTTACAATGAGCAGTTCTTC. This codes for CSAPTSGGYNEQFF.